One T cell receptor (beta chain) is described in this entry. Once extracted for a subset, genomic DNA was divided evenly among several immunoSEQ plates. Using around 180 ng DNA, around 30,000 T cell genomes, the sorted-subset replicate PCRs were run. Source study methods: ImmunoSEQ sequences covered only the junction and lacked quality scores; filtering therefore differed. Produced via immunoSEQ multiplex PCR; TCRdb's table is partial and in-frame only. The V and J calls and clone size come from that table; D and trimming were worked out from the DNA. Of 600,000 to 750,000 clones listed, roughly 91% were seen once; the top ten hold more than 30%. These data originate in a study of shared clonotypes between healthy human individuals. Germline CDR1 SEHNR, CDR2 FQNEAQ (reference sequence). V was trimmed by 5 bases and J by 1 base, leaving 8 bases between them. The CDR3 is 13 residues long.

This sequence originates from a man aged 18 to 29 in good health. Some clones in this sample may be carry-over from other donors' samples. The material sequenced was memory CD8+ T cells from PBMCs. Subset specified: CD45RO+ cells pooled with CCR7-negative TemRA cells. The rearrangement uses TRBV7-9 and TRBJ1-1; D is uncertain. This CDR3 is CASSPRRNTEAFF. The CDR3, as DNA: TGTGCCAGCAGCCCCCGCAGGAACACTGAAGCTTTCTTT.